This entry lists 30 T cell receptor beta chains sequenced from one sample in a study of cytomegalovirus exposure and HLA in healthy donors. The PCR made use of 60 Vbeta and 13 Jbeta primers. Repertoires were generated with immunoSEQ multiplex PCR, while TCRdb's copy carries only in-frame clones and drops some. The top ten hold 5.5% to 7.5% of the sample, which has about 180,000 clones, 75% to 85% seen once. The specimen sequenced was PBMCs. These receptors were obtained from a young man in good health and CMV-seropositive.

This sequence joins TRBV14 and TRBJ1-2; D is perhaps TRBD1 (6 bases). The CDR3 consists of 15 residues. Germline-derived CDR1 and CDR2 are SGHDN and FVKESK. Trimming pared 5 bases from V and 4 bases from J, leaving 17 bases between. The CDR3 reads CASSAPGDRSYGYTF. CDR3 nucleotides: TGTGCCAGCAGCGCCCCAGGGGATAGAAGCTATGGCTACACCTTC.

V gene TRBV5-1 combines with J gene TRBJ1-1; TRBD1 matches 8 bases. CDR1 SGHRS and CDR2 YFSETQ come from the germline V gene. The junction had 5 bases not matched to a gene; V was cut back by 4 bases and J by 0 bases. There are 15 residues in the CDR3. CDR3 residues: CASSPRQGMNTEAFF. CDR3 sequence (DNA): TGCGCCAGCAGCCCCAGACAGGGGATGAACACTGAAGCTTTCTTT.

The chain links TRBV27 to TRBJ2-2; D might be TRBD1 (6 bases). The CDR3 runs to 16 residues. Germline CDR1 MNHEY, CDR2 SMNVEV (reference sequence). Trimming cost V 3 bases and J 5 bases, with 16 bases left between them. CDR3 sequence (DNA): TGTGCCAGCAGTTTGGTTTGGGGGCAATTAACCGGGGAGCTGTTTTTT. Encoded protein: CASSLVWGQLTGELFF.

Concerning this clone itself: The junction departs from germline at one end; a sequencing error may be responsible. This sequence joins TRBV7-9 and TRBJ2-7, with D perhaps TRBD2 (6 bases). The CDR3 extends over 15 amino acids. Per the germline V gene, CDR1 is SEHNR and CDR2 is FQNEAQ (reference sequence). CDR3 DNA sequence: TGTTCCAGCAGCTTAGGCTCGGGGGATCTCGAAGAGCAGTACTTC. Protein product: CSSSLGSGDLEEQYF.

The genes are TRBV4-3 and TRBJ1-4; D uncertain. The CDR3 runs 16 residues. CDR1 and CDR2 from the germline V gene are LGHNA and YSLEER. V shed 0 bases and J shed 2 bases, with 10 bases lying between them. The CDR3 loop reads CASSQDRDLTNEKLFF. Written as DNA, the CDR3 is TGCGCCAGCAGCCAAGATAGAGATCTTACTAATGAAAAACTGTTTTTT.

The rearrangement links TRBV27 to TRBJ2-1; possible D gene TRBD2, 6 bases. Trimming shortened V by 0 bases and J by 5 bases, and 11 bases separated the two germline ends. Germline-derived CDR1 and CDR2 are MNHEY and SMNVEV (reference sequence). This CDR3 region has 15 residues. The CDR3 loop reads CASSLSGTFNNEQFF. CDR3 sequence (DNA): TGTGCCAGCAGTTTATCAGGGACTTTTAACAATGAGCAGTTCTTC.

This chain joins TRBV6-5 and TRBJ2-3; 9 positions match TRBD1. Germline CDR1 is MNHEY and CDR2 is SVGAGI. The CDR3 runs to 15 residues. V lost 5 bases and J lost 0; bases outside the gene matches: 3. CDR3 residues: CASSRGTGSTDTQYF. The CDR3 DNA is TGTGCCAGCAGTCGGGGGACAGGGAGCACAGATACGCAGTATTTT.

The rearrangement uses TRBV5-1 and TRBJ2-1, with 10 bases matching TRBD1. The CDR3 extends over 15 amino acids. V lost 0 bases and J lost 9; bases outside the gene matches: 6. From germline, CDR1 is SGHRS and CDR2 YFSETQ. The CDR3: CASSLAGTGAFEQFF. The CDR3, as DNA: TGCGCCAGCAGCTTGGCCGGGACAGGGGCTTTTGAGCAGTTCTTC.

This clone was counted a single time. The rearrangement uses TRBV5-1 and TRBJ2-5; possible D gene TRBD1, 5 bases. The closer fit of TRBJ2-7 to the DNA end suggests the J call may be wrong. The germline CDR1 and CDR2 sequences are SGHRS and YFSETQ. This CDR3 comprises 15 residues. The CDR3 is CASSLGGPETSEQYF. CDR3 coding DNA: TGCGCCAGCAGCTTGGGGGGCCCCGAAACCAGCGAGCAGTACTTC.

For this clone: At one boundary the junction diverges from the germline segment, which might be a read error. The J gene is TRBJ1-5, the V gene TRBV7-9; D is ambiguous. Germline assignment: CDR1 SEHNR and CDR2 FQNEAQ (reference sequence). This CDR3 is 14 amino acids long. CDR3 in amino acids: CSSSPDTADQPQHF. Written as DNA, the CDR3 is TGTTCCAGCAGCCCCGACACCGCCGATCAGCCCCAGCATTTT.

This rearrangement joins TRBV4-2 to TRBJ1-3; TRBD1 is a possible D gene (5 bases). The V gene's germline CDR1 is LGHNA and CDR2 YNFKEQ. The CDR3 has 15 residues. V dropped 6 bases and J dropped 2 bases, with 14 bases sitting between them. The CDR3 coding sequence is TGTGCCAGCAGGTTGACAGTTGAGGCTGGAAACACCATATATTTT. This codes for CASRLTVEAGNTIYF.

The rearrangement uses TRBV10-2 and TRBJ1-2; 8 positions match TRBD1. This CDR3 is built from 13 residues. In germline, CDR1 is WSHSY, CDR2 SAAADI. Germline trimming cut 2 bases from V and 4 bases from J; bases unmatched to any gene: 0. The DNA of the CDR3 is TGCGCCAGCAGTGAGACAGGGGGCTATGGCTACACCTTC. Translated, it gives CASSETGGYGYTF.

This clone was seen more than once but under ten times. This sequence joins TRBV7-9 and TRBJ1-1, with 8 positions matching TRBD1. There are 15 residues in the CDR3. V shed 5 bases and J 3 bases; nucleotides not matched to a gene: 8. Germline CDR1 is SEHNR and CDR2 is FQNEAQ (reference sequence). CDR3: CASSQRQGLDTEAFF. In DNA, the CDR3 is TGTGCCAGCAGCCAAAGACAGGGGCTCGACACTGAAGCTTTCTTT.

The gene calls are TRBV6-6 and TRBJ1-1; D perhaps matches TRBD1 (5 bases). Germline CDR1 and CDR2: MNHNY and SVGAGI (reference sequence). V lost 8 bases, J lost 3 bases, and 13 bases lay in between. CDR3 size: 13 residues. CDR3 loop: CASLGGGDTEAFF. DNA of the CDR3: TGTGCCAGCCTCGGTGGGGGGGACACTGAAGCTTTCTTT.

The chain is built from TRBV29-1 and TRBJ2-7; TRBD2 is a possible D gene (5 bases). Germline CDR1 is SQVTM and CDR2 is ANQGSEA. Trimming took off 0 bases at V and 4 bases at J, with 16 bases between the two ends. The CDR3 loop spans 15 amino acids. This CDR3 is CSVEDRGQRKYEQYF. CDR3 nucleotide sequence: TGCAGCGTTGAAGATCGAGGGCAGAGGAAATACGAGCAGTACTTC.

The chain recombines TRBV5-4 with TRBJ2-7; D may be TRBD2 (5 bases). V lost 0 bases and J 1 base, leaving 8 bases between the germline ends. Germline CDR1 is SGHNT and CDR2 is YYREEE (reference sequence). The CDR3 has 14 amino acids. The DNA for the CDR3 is TGTGCCAGCAGCTTGGGGGGAGATTCCTACGAGCAGTACTTC. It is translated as CASSLGGDSYEQYF.

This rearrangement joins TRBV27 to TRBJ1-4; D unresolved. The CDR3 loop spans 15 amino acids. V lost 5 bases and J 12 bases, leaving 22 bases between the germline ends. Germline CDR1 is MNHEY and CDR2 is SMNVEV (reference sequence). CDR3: CASSPKPYSLSELFF. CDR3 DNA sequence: TGTGCCAGCAGTCCCAAGCCCTACAGCCTTAGTGAACTGTTTTTT.

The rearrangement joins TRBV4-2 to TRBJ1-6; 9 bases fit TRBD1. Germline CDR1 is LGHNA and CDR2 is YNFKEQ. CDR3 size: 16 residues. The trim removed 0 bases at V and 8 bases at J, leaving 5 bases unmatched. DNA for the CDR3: TGTGCCAGCAGCCAAGATTCCGGGACAGGGTATTCACCCCTCCACTTT. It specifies CASSQDSGTGYSPLHF.

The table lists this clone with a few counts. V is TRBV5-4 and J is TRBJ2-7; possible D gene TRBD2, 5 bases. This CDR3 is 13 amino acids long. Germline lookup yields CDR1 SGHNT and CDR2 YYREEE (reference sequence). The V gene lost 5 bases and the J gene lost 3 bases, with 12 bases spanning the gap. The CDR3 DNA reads TGTGCCAGCAGTTCCGACGGACTCTACGAGCAGTACTTC. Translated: CASSSDGLYEQYF.

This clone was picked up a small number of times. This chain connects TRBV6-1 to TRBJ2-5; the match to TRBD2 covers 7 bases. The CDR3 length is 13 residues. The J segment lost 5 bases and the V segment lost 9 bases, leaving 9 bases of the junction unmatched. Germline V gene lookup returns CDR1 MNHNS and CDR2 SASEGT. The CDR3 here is CARVLATKETQYF. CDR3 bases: TGTGCCAGGGTACTAGCGACCAAGGAGACCCAGTACTTC.

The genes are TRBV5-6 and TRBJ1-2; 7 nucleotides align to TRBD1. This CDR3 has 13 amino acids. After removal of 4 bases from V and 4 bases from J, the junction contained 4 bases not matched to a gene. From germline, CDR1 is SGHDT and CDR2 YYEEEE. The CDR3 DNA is TGTGCCAGCAGCCAGACAGGGCTCTATGGCTACACCTTC. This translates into CASSQTGLYGYTF. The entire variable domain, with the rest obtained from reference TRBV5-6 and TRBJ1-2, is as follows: DAGVTQSPTHLIKTRGQQVTLRCSPKSGHDTVSWYQQALGQGPQFIFQYYEEEERQRGNFPDRFSGHQFPNYSSELNVNALLLGDSALYLCASSQTGLYGYTFGSGTRLTVV.

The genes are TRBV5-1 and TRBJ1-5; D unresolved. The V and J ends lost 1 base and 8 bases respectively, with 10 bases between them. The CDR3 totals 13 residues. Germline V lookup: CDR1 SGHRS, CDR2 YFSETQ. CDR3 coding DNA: TGCGCCAGCAGCTTGTATGGCGGAGAGCCCCAGCATTTT. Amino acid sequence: CASSLYGGEPQHF.

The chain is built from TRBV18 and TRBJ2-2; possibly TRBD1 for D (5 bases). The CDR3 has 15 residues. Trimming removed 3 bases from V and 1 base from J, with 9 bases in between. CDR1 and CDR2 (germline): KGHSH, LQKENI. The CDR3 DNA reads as TGTGCCAGCTCACCGGGGCCGGGGAACACCGGGGAGCTGTTTTTT. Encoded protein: CASSPGPGNTGELFF. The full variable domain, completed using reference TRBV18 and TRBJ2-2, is NAGVMQNPRHLVRRRGQEARLRCSPMKGHSHVYWYRQLPEEGLKFMVYLQKENIIDESGMPKERFSAEFPKEGPSILRIQQVVRGDSAAYFCASSPGPGNTGELFFGEGSRLTVL.

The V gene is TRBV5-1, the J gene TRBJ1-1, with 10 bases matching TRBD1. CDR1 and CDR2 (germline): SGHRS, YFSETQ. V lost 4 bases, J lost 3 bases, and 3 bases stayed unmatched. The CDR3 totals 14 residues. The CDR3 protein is CASSRQGADTEAFF. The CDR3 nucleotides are TGCGCCAGCAGCCGACAGGGGGCGGACACTGAAGCTTTCTTT.

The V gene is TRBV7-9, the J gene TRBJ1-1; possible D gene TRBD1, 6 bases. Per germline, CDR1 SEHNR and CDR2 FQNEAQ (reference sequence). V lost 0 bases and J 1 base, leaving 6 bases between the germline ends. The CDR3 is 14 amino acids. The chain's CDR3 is CASSLAGQNTEAFF. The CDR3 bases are TGTGCCAGCAGCTTAGCGGGACAGAACACTGAAGCTTTCTTT.

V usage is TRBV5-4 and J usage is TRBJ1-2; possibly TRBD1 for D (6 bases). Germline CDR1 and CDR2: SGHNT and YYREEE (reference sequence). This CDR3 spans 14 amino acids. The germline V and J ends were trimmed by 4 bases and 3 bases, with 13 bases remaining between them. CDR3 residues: CASSSRGSYYGYTF. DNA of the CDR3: TGTGCCAGCAGCAGCAGGGGAAGTTACTATGGCTACACCTTC.

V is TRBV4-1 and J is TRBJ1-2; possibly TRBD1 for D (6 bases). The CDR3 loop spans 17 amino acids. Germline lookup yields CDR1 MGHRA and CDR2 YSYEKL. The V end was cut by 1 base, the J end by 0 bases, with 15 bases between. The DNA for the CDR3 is TGCGCCAGCAGCCAAGGTCGCGGACAGCAAGCTAACTATGGCTACACCTTC. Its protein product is CASSQGRGQQANYGYTF.

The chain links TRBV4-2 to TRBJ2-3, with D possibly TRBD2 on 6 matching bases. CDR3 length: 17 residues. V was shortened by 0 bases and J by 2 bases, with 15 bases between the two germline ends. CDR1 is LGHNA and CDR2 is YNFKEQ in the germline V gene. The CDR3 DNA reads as TGTGCCAGCAGCCAAGATGCGAGCGGGCCTTTCACAGATACGCAGTATTTT. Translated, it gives CASSQDASGPFTDTQYF.

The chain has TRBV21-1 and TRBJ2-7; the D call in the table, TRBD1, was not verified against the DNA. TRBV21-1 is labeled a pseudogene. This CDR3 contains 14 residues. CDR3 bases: TGTGCCAGCACCTTCCGGAGGGGGCCCTACGAGCAGTACTTC. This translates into CASTFRRGPYEQYF.

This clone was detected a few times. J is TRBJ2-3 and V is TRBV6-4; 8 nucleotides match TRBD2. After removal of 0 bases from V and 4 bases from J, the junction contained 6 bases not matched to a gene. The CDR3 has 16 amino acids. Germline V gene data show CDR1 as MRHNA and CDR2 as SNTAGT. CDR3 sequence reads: CASSDSPGGASDTQYF. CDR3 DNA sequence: TGTGCCAGCAGTGACTCCCCCGGGGGGGCCTCAGATACGCAGTATTTT.